This TCR beta chain is drawn from a study of blood T cell repertoires in COVID-19 (dated by TCRdb to about 2020). Regarding the research as a whole: Samples covering the acute and convalescent phases of COVID-19 were provided by collaborators in the United States, Italy and Spain. Deeply sampled blood TCRbeta repertoires from subjects exposed to, actively infected with, or recovered from COVID-19 were included in the dataset. A freely available public database, intended as a resource for researchers studying the immune response to SARS-CoV-2, is where the repertoires were released. A de-identified subject ID, COVID-19 status, age in years and sex were almost always included in the sample metadata. Where HLA class I and class II types were available, the types were taken from metadata supplied by the sample provider, not from assay-based typing. The material from the prospective study consisted of cDNA or gDNA derived from T cells, B-cell-depleted T cells, or PBMCs. The samples were drawn from the first 160 participants of the ongoing ImmuneRACE study and from 950 to 1,500 subjects provided by 6 global collaborators.

From cysteine to phenylalanine, the CDR3 is 12 amino acids long. The DNA shown is the 36-base CDR3, in frame from base 1. CDR1 and CDR2, per the germline V gene, are SGHAT and FQNNGV. V and J lose 5 bases and 7 bases, and a span of 12 bases separates them. The immunoSEQ Assay, a bias-controlled multiplex PCR, was used to amplify TCRbeta CDR3 regions from genomic DNA. Concerning the study's data processing: The number of nucleated cells in each sample was estimated from the amplification of reference gene primers within the assay. Sequence reads were collapsed and filtered to measure the absolute abundance of every unique TCRbeta CDR3 rearrangement. For each sample, productive Simpson clonality was calculated as the square root of Simpson's diversity index over productive rearrangements. Not all clones reach the TCRdb copy of this immuneACCESS table, which keeps in-frame sequences only. Checked studies attribute under half of the gap to unresolved V genes and leave the rest unexplained. That table is the source of V, J and clone size, and D and trimming were worked out from the DNA. Across this sample there are nearly 100,000 clones, with approximately 84% seen only once. Over 9.5% of the sample comes from the top ten.

Points the paper makes about the study in general: How much clinical and demographic metadata was included differed by source and by participant, and the metadata was provided uncurated.

Note on this clone: The clone's antigen remains unknown. It has no much larger one-base neighbor in the sample; base qualities were not kept.

Collaborating institutions collected whole blood in K2EDTA tubes following their own protocols. For TCRbeta analysis, collaborators shipped samples in one of three forms: frozen whole blood, isolated PBMCs, or DNA extracted from either of those sample types. This clonotype originated in an older man with acute or convalescent COVID-19. The chain is encoded by TRBV11-2 joined to TRBJ2-7; a weak D assignment points to TRBD1 (5 bases agree). The sample was peripheral blood. The CDR3 corresponds to CASSPRNREQYF. The DNA sequence reads TGTGCCAGCAGCCCCCGAAACAGGGAGCAGTACTTC.